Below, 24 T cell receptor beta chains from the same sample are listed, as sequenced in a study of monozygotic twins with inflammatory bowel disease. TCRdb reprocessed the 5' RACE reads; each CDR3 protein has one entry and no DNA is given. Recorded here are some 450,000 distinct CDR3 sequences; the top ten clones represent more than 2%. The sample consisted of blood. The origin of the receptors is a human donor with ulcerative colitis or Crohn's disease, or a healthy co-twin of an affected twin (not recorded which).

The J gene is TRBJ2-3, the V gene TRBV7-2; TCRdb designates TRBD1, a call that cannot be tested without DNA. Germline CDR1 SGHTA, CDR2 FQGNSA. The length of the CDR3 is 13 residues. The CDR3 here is CASRRTGTDTQYF.

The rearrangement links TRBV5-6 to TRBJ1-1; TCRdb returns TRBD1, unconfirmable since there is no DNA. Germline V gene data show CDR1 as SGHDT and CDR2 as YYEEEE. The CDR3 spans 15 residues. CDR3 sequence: CASSLGQLLNTEAFF.

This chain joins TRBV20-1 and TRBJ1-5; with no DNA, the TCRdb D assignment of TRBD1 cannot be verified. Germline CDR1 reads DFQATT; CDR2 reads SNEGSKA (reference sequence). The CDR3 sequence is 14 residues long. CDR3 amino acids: CSATPGGINQPQHF.

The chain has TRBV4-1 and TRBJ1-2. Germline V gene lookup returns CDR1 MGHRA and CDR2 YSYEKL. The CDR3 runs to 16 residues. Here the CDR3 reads CASSQDGYAGVYGYTF.

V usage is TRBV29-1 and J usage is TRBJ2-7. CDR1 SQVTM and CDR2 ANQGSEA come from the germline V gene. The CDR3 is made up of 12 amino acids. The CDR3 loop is CSVVDNSYEQYF.

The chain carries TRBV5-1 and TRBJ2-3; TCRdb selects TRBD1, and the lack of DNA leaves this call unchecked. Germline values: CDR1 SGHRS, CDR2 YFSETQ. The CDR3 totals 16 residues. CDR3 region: CASSFLTDSSPDTQYF.

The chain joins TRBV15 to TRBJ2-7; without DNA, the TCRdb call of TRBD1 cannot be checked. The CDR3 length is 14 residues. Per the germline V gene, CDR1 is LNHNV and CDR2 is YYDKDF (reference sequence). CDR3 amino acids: CATSPRDAAYEQYF. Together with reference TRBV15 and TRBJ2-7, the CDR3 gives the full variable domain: DAMVIQNPRYQVTQFGKPVTLSCSQTLNHNVMYWYQQKSSQAPKLLFHYYDKDFNNEADTPDNFQSRRPNTSFCFLDIRSPGLGDTAMYLCATSPRDAAYEQYFGPGTRLTVT.

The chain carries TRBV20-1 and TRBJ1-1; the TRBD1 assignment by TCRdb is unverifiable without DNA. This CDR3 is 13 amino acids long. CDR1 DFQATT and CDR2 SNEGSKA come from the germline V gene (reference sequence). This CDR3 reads CSAHEGGGTEAFF.

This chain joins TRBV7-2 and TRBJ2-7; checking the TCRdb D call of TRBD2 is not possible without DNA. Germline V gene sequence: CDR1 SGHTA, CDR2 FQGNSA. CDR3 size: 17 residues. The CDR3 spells CASSSGTSGGGRYEQYF.

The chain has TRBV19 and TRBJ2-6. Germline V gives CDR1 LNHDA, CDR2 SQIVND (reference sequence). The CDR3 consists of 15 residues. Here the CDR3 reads CASCTGAAGANVLTF.

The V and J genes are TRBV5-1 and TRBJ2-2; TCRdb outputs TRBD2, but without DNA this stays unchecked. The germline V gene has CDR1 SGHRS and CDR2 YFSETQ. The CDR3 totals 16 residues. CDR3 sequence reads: CASSFLAGVNTGELFF.

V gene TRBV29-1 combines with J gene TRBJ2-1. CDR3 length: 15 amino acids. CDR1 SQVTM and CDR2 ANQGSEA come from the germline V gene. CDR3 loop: CSVEEGWEVYNEQFF.

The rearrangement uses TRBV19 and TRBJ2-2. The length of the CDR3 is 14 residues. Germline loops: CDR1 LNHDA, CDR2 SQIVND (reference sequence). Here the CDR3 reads CASSSNWNTGELFF.

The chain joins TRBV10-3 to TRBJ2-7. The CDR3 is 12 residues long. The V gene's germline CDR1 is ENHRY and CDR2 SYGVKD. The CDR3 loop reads CAISEVTSGQYF.

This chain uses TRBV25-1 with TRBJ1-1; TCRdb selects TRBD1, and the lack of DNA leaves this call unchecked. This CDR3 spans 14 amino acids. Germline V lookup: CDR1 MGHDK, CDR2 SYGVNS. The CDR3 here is CASSESVRRTEAFF.

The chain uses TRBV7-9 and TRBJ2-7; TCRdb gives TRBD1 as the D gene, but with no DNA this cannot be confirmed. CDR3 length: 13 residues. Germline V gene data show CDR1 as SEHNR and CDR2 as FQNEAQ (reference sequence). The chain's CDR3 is CASSQGGGIEQYF.

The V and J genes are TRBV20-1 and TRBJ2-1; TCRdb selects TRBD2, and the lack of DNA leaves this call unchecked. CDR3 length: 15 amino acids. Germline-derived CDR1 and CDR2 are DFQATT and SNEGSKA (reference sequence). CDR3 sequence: CSGKGVAGGKGEQFF.

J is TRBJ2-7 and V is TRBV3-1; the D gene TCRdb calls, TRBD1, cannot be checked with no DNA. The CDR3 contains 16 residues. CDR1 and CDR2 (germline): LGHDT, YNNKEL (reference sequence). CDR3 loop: CASSQAGRGLLYEQYF.

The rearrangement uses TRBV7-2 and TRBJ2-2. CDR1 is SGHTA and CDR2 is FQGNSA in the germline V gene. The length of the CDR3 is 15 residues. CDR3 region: CASSPTPVGTGELFF.

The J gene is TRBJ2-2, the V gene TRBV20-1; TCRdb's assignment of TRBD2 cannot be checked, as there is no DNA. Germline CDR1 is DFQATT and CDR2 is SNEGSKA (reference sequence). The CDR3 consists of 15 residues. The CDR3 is CSALLAGGPGGELFF.

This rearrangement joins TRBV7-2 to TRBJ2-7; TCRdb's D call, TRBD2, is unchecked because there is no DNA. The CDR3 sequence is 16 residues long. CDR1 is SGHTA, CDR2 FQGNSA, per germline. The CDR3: CASSVSRDSKGYEQYF.

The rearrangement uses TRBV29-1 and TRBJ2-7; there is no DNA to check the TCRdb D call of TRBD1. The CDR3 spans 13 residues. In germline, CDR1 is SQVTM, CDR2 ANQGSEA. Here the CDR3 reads CSVGTGTGYEQYF.

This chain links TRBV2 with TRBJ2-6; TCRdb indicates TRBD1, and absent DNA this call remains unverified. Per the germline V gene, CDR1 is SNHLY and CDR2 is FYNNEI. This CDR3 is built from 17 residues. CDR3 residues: CASRPGAGVSGANVLTF.

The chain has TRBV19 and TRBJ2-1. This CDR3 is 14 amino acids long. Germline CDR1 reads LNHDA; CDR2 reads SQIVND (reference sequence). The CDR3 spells CASSIERGHNEQFF.